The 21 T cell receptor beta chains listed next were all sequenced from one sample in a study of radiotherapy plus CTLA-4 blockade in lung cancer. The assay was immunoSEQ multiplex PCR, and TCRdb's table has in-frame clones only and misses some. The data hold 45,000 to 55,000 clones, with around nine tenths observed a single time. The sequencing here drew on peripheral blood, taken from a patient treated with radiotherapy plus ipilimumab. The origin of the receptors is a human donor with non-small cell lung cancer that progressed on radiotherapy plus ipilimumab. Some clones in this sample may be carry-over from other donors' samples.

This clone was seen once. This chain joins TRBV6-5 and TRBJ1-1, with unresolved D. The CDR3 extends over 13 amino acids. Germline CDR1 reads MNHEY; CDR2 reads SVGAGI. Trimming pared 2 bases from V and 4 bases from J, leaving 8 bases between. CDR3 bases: TGTGCCAGCAGTTACACTGGGAGCACTGAAGCTTTCTTT. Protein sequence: CASSYTGSTEAFF.

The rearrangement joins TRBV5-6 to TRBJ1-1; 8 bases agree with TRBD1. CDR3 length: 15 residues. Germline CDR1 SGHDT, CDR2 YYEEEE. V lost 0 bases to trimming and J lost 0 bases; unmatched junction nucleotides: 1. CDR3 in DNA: TGTGCCAGCAGCTTGGACAGGGGGGTGAACACTGAAGCTTTCTTT. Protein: CASSLDRGVNTEAFF. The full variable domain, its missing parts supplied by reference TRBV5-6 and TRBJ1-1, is DAGVTQSPTHLIKTRGQQVTLRCSPKSGHDTVSWYQQALGQGPQFIFQYYEEEERQRGNFPDRFSGHQFPNYSSELNVNALLLGDSALYLCASSLDRGVNTEAFFGQGTRLTVV.

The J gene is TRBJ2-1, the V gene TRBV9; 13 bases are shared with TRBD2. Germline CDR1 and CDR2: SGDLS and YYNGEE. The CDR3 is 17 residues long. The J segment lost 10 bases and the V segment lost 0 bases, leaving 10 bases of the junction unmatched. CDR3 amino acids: CASSVAPTSGGNGEQFF. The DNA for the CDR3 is TGTGCCAGCAGCGTAGCCCCGACTAGCGGGGGGAATGGGGAGCAGTTCTTC. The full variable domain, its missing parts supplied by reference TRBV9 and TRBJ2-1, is DSGVTQTPKHLITATGQRVTLRCSPRSGDLSVYWYQQSLDQGLQFLIQYYNGEERAKGNILERFSAQQFPDLHSELNLSSLELGDSALYFCASSVAPTSGGNGEQFFGPGTRLTVL.

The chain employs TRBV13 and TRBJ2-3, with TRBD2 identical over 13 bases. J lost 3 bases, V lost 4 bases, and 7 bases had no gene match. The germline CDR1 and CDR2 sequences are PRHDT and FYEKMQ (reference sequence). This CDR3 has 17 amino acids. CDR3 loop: CASSSGTSGKNTDTQYF. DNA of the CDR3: TGTGCCAGCAGCTCCGGGACTAGCGGGAAAAATACAGATACGCAGTATTTT.

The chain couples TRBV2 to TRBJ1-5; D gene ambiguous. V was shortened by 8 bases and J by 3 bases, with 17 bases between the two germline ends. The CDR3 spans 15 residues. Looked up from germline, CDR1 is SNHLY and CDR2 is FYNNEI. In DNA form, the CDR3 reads TGTGCCAGCGAAGTCCAGCGGGGATTCAATCAGCCCCAGCATTTT. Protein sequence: CASEVQRGFNQPQHF.

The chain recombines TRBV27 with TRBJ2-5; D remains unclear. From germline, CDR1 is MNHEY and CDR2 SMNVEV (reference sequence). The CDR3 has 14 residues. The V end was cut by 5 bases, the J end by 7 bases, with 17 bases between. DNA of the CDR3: TGTGCCAGCAGTCCCCTACAGATCACGGCGACCCAGTACTTC. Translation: CASSPLQITATQYF.

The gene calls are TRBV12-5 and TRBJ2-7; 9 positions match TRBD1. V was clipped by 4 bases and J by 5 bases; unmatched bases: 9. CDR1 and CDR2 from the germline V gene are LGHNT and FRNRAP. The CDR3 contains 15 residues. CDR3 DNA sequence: TGTGCTAGTGGTTCCGCGGACAGGGGATATGACGAGCAGTACTTC. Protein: CASGSADRGYDEQYF.

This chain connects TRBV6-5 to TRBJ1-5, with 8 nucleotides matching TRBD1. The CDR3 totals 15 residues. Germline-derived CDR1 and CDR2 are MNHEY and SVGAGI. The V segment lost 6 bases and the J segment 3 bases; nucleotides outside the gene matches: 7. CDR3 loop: CASSPRTGNNQPQHF. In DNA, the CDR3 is TGTGCCAGCAGCCCTAGGACAGGGAACAATCAGCCCCAGCATTTT.

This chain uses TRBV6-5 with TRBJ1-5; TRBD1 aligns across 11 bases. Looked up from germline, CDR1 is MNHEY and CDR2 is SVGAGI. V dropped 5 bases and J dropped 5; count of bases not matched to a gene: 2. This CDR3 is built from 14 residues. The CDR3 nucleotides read TGTGCCAGCAGTGGACAGGGGGCATATCAGCCCCAGCATTTT. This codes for CASSGQGAYQPQHF.

CDR3 bases: TGTGCCAGCAGCTTAAGAGGGTTGAGTTTCGCCTACGAGCAGTACTTC. This translates into CASSLRGLSFAYEQYF. V and J are TRBV5-4 and TRBJ2-7; D perhaps matches TRBD2 (5 bases). This CDR3 is built from 16 residues. V lost 2 bases to trimming and J lost 2 bases, with 17 bases between them. Germline CDR1 SGHNT, CDR2 YYREEE (reference sequence).

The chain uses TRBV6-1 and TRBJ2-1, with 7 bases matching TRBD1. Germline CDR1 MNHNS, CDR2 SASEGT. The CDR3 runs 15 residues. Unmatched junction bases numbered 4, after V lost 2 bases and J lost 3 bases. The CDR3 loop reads CASSEKQGIYNEQFF. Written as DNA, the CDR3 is TGTGCCAGCAGTGAAAAACAGGGGATCTACAATGAGCAGTTCTTC.

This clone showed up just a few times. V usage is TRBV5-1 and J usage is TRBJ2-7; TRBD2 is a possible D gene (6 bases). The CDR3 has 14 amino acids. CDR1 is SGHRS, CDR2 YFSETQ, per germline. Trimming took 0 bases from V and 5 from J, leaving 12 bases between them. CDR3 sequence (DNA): TGCGCCAGCAGCTTGGGACTAGGACTCGACGAGCAGTACTTC. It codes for CASSLGLGLDEQYF.

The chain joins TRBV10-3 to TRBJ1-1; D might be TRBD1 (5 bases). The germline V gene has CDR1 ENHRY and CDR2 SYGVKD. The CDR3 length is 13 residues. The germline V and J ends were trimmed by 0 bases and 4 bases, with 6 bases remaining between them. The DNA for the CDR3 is TGTGCCATCAGTGAGTCGCAGGGCACTGAAGCTTTCTTT. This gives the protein CAISESQGTEAFF.

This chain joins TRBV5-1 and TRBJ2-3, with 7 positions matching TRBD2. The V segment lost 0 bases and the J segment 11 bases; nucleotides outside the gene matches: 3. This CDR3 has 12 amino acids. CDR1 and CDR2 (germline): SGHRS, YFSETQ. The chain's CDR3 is CASSLERGWQYF. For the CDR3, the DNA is TGCGCCAGCAGCTTGGAGCGGGGTTGGCAGTATTTT.

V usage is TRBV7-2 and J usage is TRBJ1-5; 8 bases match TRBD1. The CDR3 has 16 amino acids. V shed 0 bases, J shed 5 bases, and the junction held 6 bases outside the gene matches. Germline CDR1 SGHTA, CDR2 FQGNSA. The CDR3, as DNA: TGTGCCAGCAGCTTAGCGCCCCAGGGGGCCTATCAGCCCCAGCATTTT. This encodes CASSLAPQGAYQPQHF. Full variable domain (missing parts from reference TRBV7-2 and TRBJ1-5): GAGVSQSPSNKVTEKGKDVELRCDPISGHTALYWYRQSLGQGLEFLIYFQGNSAPDKSGLPSDRFSAERTGGSVSTLTIQRTQQEDSAVYLCASSLAPQGAYQPQHFGDGTRLSIL.

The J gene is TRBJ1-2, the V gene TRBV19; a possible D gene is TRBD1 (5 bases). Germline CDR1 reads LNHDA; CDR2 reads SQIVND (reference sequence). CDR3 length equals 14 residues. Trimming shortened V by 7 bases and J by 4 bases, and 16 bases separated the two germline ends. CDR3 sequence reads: CASTMTVGIYGYTF. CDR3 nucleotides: TGTGCCAGTACCATGACAGTGGGAATCTATGGCTACACCTTC.

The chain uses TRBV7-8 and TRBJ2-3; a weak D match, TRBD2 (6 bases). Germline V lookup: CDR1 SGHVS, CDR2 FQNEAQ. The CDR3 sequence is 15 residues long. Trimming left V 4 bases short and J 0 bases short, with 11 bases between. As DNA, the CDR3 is TGTGCCAGCAGCTCTAGAGCGGGTAGCACAGATACGCAGTATTTT. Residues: CASSSRAGSTDTQYF.

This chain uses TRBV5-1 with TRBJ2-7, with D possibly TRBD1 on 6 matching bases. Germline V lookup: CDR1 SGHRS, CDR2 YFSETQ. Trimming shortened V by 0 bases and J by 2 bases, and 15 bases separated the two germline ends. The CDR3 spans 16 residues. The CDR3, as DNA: TGCGCCAGCAGCTTGGGATCGCAGGGGAGTCCCTACGAGCAGTACTTC. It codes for CASSLGSQGSPYEQYF.

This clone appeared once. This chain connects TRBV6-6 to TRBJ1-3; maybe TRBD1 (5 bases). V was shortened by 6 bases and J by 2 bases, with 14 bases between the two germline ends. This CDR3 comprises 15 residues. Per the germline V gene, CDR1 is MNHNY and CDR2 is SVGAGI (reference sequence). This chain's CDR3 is CASRHSGGTGNTIYF. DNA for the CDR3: TGTGCCAGCAGACACTCCGGGGGGACTGGAAACACCATATATTTT.

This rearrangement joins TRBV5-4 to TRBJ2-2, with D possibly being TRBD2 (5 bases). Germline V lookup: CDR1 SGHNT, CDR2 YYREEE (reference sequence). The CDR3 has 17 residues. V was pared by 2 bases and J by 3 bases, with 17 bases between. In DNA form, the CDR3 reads TGTGCCAGCAGCTTTACAGCGGCACCACCCCACACCGGGGAGCTGTTTTTT. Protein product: CASSFTAAPPHTGELFF. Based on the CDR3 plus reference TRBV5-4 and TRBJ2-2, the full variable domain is ETGVTQSPTHLIKTRGQQVTLRCSSQSGHNTVSWYQQALGQGPQFIFQYYREEENGRGNFPPRFSGLQFPNYSSELNVNALELDDSALYLCASSFTAAPPHTGELFFGEGSRLTVL.

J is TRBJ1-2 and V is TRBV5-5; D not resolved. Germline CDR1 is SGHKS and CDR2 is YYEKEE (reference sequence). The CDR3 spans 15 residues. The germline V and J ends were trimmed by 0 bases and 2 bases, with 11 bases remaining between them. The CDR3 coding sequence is TGTGCCAGCAGCTTGGGACGTCAGGCAAACTATGGCTACACCTTC. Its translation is CASSLGRQANYGYTF.